This entry lists 15 T cell receptor beta chains sequenced from one sample in a study of blood T cell repertoires in COVID-19. Produced via immunoSEQ multiplex PCR; TCRdb's table is partial and in-frame only. The sample holds 200,000 to 250,000 clones, about nine tenths seen once. The sample taken for sequencing was PBMCs or T cells enriched from blood (not recorded which). These receptors were obtained from a man under 40 in a cohort exposed to, infected with or recovered from COVID-19 (not recorded which).

CDR3 coding DNA: TGTGCCAGCAGCCCGGGGGGGCTCTGGAATCAGCCCCAGCATTTT. This codes for CASSPGGLWNQPQHF. This chain joins TRBV27 and TRBJ1-5; weak D call: TRBD1 (6 bases). CDR3 length: 15 amino acids. V lost 6 bases, J lost 4 bases, and 16 bases lay in between. The V gene's germline CDR1 is MNHEY and CDR2 SMNVEV (reference sequence).

The chain combines TRBV5-6 with TRBJ1-1; possible D gene TRBD1, 6 bases. The V and J ends lost 2 bases and 5 bases respectively, with 10 bases between them. CDR1 is SGHDT, CDR2 YYEEEE, per germline. This CDR3 has 13 amino acids. The CDR3 is CASSFSGVTEAFF. CDR3 coding DNA: TGTGCCAGCAGCTTCTCAGGGGTTACTGAAGCTTTCTTT.

The rearrangement links TRBV6-4 to TRBJ2-3; D gene uncertain. CDR3 length: 14 residues. Germline loops: CDR1 MRHNA, CDR2 SNTAGT. Trimming took off 0 bases at V and 6 bases at J, with 10 bases between the two ends. The CDR3 sequence is CASSDSLAADTQYF. The DNA of the CDR3 is TGTGCCAGCAGTGACTCCTTGGCGGCGGATACGCAGTATTTT.

The chain uses TRBV7-8 and TRBJ2-1; TRBD2 matches at 13 bases. The length of the CDR3 is 17 residues. From germline, CDR1 is SGHVS and CDR2 FQNEAQ. V lost 1 base, J lost 8 bases, and 8 bases stayed unmatched. CDR3 nucleotides: TGTGCCAGCAGCTTAGAGAGGACTAGCGGGAGTTCACATGAGCAGTTCTTC. Its protein is CASSLERTSGSSHEQFF.

The rearrangement links TRBV4-2 to TRBJ1-5; 7 bases map to TRBD1. The CDR3 covers 15 residues. Germline assignment: CDR1 LGHNA and CDR2 YNFKEQ. Trimming cost V 4 bases and J 7 bases; bases outside gene matches: 10. CDR3 coding DNA: TGTGCCAGCAGCCCAGACCCAGGGGGAGAGCAGCCCCAGCATTTT. This encodes CASSPDPGGEQPQHF.

V usage is TRBV7-9 and J usage is TRBJ2-5; possible D gene TRBD2, 5 bases. The germline CDR1 and CDR2 sequences are SEHNR and FQNEAQ (reference sequence). Deletions cut 6 bases from V and 5 bases from J, with 22 bases between. There are 16 residues in the CDR3. The DNA of the CDR3 is TGTGCCAGCAGTGATTCCGTAGGTGGGCCGGGGGAGACCCAGTACTTC. This gives the protein CASSDSVGGPGETQYF.

The chain uses TRBV5-5 and TRBJ2-1; a possible D gene is TRBD1 (5 bases). The CDR3 loop spans 14 amino acids. CDR1 SGHKS and CDR2 YYEKEE come from the germline V gene (reference sequence). Trimming removed 0 bases from V and 7 bases from J, with 11 bases in between. Here the CDR3 reads CASSLVLGVNEQFF. CDR3 DNA: TGTGCCAGCAGCTTGGTATTAGGGGTAAATGAGCAGTTCTTC.

The chain employs TRBV7-9 and TRBJ1-1; no definite D call. The CDR3 totals 11 residues. Germline assignment: CDR1 SEHNR and CDR2 FQNEAQ (reference sequence). V was shortened by 1 base and J by 9 bases, with 6 bases between the two germline ends. The DNA for the CDR3 is TGTGCCAGCAGCTTAGAATACAAAGCTTTCTTT. This sequence encodes CASSLEYKAFF.

This clone appeared once. This chain connects TRBV25-1 to TRBJ1-2, with a possible D match to TRBD1 (5 bases). The germline gives CDR1 MGHDK, CDR2 SYGVNS. Trimming took 1 base from V and 6 from J, leaving 12 bases between them. This CDR3 comprises 14 residues. The CDR3 region is CASSESAGRDGYTF. CDR3 nucleotides: TGTGCCAGCAGTGAATCCGCGGGGCGCGATGGCTACACCTTC.

The J gene is TRBJ2-1, the V gene TRBV19; 11 bases are shared with TRBD2. CDR3 size: 17 residues. Germline loops: CDR1 LNHDA, CDR2 SQIVND (reference sequence). J gave up 0 bases and V 4 bases, and 5 bases lay outside the gene matches. The CDR3 bases are TGTGCCAGTAGTAAGGCTAGCGGGAGGAGCTCCTACAATGAGCAGTTCTTC. It yields the protein CASSKASGRSSYNEQFF.

J is TRBJ2-1 and V is TRBV27; possible D gene TRBD1, 6 bases. V gave up 5 bases and J gave up 12 bases, with 26 bases separating them. Germline V gene sequence: CDR1 MNHEY, CDR2 SMNVEV (reference sequence). This CDR3 region has 16 residues. The CDR3 DNA sequence: TGTGCCAGCAGTCCTACCGGTGGGGGCCTAAATTTATCGCAGTTCTTC. Its translation is CASSPTGGGLNLSQFF.

This clone showed up just a few times. The chain joins TRBV7-6 to TRBJ2-1, with D possibly being TRBD2 (5 bases). Between the trimmed V and J ends, which lost 5 bases and 10 bases, there was a span of 12 bases. CDR3 length: 12 residues. From germline, CDR1 is SGHVS and CDR2 FNYEAQ. Here the CDR3 reads CASSPTAAEQFF. The CDR3, as DNA: TGTGCCAGCAGCCCTACAGCGGCGGAGCAGTTCTTC.

The rearrangement joins TRBV9 to TRBJ2-5; 13 positions match TRBD2. The CDR3 loop spans 16 amino acids. The ends lost 0 bases at V and 9 bases at J; junction bases unmatched: 8. Germline CDR1 reads SGDLS; CDR2 reads YYNGEE. DNA of the CDR3: TGTGCCAGCAGCGTAGGGACTAGCGGGGGCCAGGGGGCCCAGTACTTC. It yields the protein CASSVGTSGGQGAQYF.

The chain joins TRBV7-9 to TRBJ1-6; 12 bases map to TRBD1. Germline assignment: CDR1 SEHNR and CDR2 FQNEAQ (reference sequence). V dropped 6 bases and J dropped 10; count of bases not matched to a gene: 10. The CDR3 is 16 amino acids. The CDR3 region has the DNA TGTGCCAGCAGGGCCTGGGGACAGGGGGCAGGATCACCCCTCCACTTT. Amino acid sequence: CASRAWGQGAGSPLHF.

This clone appeared once. This rearrangement joins TRBV28 to TRBJ2-2, with 10 positions matching TRBD2. The CDR3 sequence is 16 residues long. The V segment lost 1 base and the J segment 5 bases; nucleotides outside the gene matches: 4. Looked up from germline, CDR1 is MDHEN and CDR2 is SYDVKM. CDR3 sequence: CASSLLAGGRTGELFF. CDR3 nucleotides: TGTGCCAGCAGTTTATTAGCGGGAGGTCGGACCGGGGAGCTGTTTTTT. The whole variable domain, filled in from reference TRBV28 and TRBJ2-2, reads DVKVTQSSRYLVKRTGEKVFLECVQDMDHENMFWYRQDPGLGLRLIYFSYDVKMKEKGDIPEGYSVSREKKERFSLILESASTNQTSMYLCASSLLAGGRTGELFFGEGSRLTVL.